One T cell receptor beta chain is described in this entry. This clonotype was detected ten times or more. Its antigen remains undetermined. The input lacks base qualities; no much larger clone sits a single base away. The library relied on multiplex PCR. The instrument given in TCRdb is Illumina HiSeq 2500. Following protocols modified from ARM-PCR, the researchers constructed TCRbeta libraries through three rounds of nested PCR with primers (Table S4). PCR products of 200-500 bp were gel-excised and purified with the QIAquick gel extraction kit before sequencing. The study's own analysis went as follows. Trimmomatic was used to clean the reads, FLASH merged the cleaned reads into complete CDR3 sequences, and MiTCR assigned the sequences to V(D)J germline segments. Clonal diversity was computed as the inverse Simpson's index with VDJtools. Productive reads were defined as in-frame sequences without a premature stop codon. The raw public reads went through TCRdb reprocessing: fastp at Q25, MiXCR clone calling, in-frame beta chains kept. All rows with the same CDR3 protein become a single entry with the most common DNA and genes. The V and J calls follow TCRdb's processing rather than the paper's. The sample table contains 100,000 to 150,000 distinct CDR3 sequences; only one count was recorded for roughly 67% of them. Roughly 13% of the sample rests with the top ten.

The sample belongs to a study of tumor and adjacent non-tumor tissue in lung cancer (dated by TCRdb to the late 2010s). Notes on the research overall: Patients with adenocarcinoma (around 13), squamous cell carcinoma (2) and small cell lung cancer (1) were included in the cohort. The 15 or so patients were aged roughly 31 to 80 years, included about 10 men and 5 women, and had TNM stage I to III disease. A total of approximately 130,000,000 productive TCRbeta reads were generated by sequencing, corresponding to an average of about 4.2 million reads per sample. The study compared bulk TCRbeta repertoires from lung tumor tissue and matched distant non-tumor lung tissue of some 14 lung cancer patients. TCRbeta CDR3 sequencing was performed on a few dozen paired specimens, with one tumor sample and one normal lung sample collected per patient. Summary of the overall study and its limitations: With only roughly 14 patients in the cohort, the authors noted that larger samples and more detailed clinical data are needed. Tumor tissue showed significantly higher TCR diversity (inverse Simpson) than normal lung tissue, at around 450 vs 150 (P = 0.0075, Mann-Whitney U test). Significantly higher TCR diversity was found in younger patients, and higher tumor TCR diversity was associated with shorter overall and disease-free survival. Neither the sequencing platform nor unique molecular identifiers are mentioned in the methods. In normal lung, the top 100 clones accounted for a significantly larger cumulative share of the repertoire than in tumor tissue. Peripheral blood was not sequenced, so blood TCRbeta repertoires were not examined in the lung cancer patients of the study.

Bulk unsorted tissue served as the source for RNA extraction, and RNA quality was assessed using a NanoDrop ND-1000 and an Agilent 2100. Newly diagnosed lung cancer patients without prior chemotherapy who had been admitted for thoracic surgery in China between August and November 2014 were enrolled as donors. The study excluded patients who had received radiotherapy or chemotherapy before or who had another cancer at the same time. Pieces of surgical tissue measuring roughly 1-2.1 cm3 were kept in RNAlater solution and stored at -80 degrees C until use. V lost 6 bases and J lost 5 bases, and the count of bases not matched to a germline gene is 7. Measured from the cysteine to the phenylalanine, the CDR3 is 14 residues long. The read is trimmed to its CDR3 DNA, 42 bases read in frame from base 1. The germline V gene encodes CDR1 DFQATT and CDR2 SNEGSKA (reference sequence).

This sequence originates from a young man with non-small cell lung cancer. The receptor chain draws on TRBV20-1 and TRBJ2-3, with TRBD2 identical over 11 junction bases. The sequenced material came from lung tumor tissue. The nucleotides read TGCAGTGCAACCTTGGGACTAGCGGTAGATACGCAGTATTTT. It encodes CSATLGLAVDTQYF.